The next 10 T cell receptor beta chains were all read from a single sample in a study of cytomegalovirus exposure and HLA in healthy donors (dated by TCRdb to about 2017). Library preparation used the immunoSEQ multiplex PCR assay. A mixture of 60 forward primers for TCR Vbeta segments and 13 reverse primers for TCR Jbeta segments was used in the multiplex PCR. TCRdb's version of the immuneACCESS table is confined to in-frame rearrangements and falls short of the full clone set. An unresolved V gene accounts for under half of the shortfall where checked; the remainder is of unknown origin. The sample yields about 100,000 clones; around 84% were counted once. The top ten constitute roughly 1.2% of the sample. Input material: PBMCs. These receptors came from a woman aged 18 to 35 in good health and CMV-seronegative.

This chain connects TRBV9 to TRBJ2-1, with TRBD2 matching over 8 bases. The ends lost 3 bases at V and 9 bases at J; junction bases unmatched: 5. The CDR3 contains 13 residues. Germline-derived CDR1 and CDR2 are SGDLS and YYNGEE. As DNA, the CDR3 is TGTGCCAGCAGCGCCGGGGGGGCCGGTGAGCAGTTCTTC. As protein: CASSAGGAGEQFF.

This chain's CDR3 is CSASSSYEQYF. The CDR3 DNA reads as TGCAGTGCTAGCTCTTCCTACGAGCAGTACTTC. The chain employs TRBV20-1 and TRBJ2-7; D not certain. The CDR3 has 11 residues. Trimming took 3 bases from V and 1 from J, leaving 4 bases between them. Germline V gene data show CDR1 as DFQATT and CDR2 as SNEGSKA (reference sequence).

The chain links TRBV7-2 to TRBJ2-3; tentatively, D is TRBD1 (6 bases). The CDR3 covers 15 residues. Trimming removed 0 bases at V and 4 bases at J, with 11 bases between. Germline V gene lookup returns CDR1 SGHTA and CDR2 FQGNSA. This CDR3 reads CASSLANREADTQYF. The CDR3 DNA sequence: TGTGCCAGCAGCTTAGCGAACAGGGAAGCAGATACGCAGTATTTT.

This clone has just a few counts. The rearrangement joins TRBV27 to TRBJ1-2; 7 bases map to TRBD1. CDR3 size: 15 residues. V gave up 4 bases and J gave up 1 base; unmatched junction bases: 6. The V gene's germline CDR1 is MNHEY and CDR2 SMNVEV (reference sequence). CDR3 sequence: CASSSRTGSNYGYTF. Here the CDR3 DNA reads TGTGCCAGCAGTTCTCGGACAGGTAGTAACTATGGCTACACCTTC.

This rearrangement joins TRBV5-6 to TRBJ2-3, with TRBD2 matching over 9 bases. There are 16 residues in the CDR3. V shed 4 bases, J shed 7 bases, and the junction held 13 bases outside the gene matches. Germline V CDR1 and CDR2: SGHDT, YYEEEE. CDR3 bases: TGTGCCAGCAGCCAGGACGGCGGGGGGGCCATAAATACGCAGTATTTT. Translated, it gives CASSQDGGGAINTQYF.

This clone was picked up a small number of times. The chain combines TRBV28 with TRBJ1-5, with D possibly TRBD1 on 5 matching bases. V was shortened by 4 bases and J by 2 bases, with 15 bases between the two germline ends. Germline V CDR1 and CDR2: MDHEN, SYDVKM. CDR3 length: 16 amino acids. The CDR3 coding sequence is TGTGCCAGCAGTTCCATAGGGAGGGGCGGCAATCAGCCCCAGCATTTT. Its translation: CASSSIGRGGNQPQHF.

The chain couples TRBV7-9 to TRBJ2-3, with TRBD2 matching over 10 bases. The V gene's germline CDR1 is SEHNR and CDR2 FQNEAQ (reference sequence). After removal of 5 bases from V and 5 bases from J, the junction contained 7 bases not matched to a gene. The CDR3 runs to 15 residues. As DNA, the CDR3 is TGTGCCAGCAGCGACGGGACTAGCGAAAGAGATACGCAGTATTTT. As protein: CASSDGTSERDTQYF.

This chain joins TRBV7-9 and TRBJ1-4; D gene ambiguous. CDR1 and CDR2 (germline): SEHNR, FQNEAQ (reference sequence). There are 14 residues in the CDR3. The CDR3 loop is CSGRKAGTNEKLFF. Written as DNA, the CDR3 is TGTTCCGGTCGAAAAGCCGGGACTAATGAAAAACTGTTTTTT.

CDR3 DNA: TGTGCCAGCTCACCAAAGTCAGACAGGACGGGAAATGAAAAACTGTTTTTT. Encoded protein: CASSPKSDRTGNEKLFF. This rearrangement joins TRBV18 to TRBJ1-4; possible D gene TRBD1, 6 bases. V dropped 2 bases and J dropped 5 bases, with 18 bases sitting between them. CDR3 size: 17 residues. CDR1 and CDR2 from the germline V gene are KGHSH and LQKENI.

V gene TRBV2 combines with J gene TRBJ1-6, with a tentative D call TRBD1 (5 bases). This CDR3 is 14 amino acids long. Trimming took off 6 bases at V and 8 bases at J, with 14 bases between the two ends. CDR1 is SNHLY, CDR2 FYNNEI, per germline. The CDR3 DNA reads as TGTGCCAGCAGGGGGGGTGTTTCGGATTCACCCCTCCACTTT. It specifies CASRGGVSDSPLHF.